This entry concerns a single T cell receptor beta chain. Its antigen is unknown. The source of the sample is a study of T cell responses to AZD1222 COVID-19 vaccine. Study-wide findings and caveats: The study sampled repertoires only after the peak T cell response. Spike-spanning, vaccine-associated CD4 TCRs were dominant at 160-218 and 743-854.

Trimming took off 4 bases at V and 11 bases at J, with 20 bases between the two ends. CDR1 MDHEN and CDR2 SYDVKM come from the germline V gene. The CDR3 has 14 residues. Clones were read by immunoSEQ multiplex PCR, and TCRdb kept only the in-frame ones, dropping some. The top ten clones hold approximately 9% of a sample with about 150,000 clones, around 87% of them seen once. The source was peripheral blood, collected 28 days after the second AZD1222 dose. This TCR derives from an adult who received the AZD1222 COVID-19 vaccine. The chain is built from TRBV28 and TRBJ1-2; maybe TRBD1 (6 bases). CDR3 in DNA: TGTGCCAGCAGTTCATACCCTGGGACATTCCCATACACCTTC. Translated: CASSSYPGTFPYTF.